The 17 T cell receptor beta chains below were found in one sample sequenced in a study of tissue T cells after allogeneic stem cell transplantation. Using immunoSEQ multiplex PCR, the repertoire was profiled, and TCRdb retains in-frame clones only, with some absent. Of around 28,000 clones in the sample, less than 90% are singletons; the top ten hold about 3.7%. Sample: blood, taken before transplantation. These receptors came from a woman between 18 and 55 years old who later had graft-versus-host disease after an allogeneic stem cell transplant.

This clone occurred once. The rearrangement uses TRBV19 and TRBJ1-2; D is unresolved. V lost 5 bases, J lost 6 bases, and 19 bases lay in between. There are 15 residues in the CDR3. Per the germline V gene, CDR1 is LNHDA and CDR2 is SQIVND (reference sequence). This CDR3 reads CASSGLVLIGNGYTF. The CDR3 DNA is TGTGCCAGTAGTGGGCTTGTCCTGATTGGTAATGGCTACACCTTC. Based on the CDR3 plus reference TRBV19 and TRBJ1-2, the full variable domain is DGGITQSPKYLFRKEGQNVTLSCEQNLNHDAMYWYRQDPGQGLRLIYYSQIVNDFQKGDIAEGYSVSREKKESFPLTVTSAQKNPTAFYLCASSGLVLIGNGYTFGSGTRLTVV.

This chain's CDR3 is CASSLAGGGYEQYF. In nucleotides, the CDR3 is TGTGCCAGCAGTTTAGCGGGAGGAGGATACGAGCAGTACTTC. The V gene is TRBV27, the J gene TRBJ2-7; 8 nucleotides agree with TRBD2. Germline CDR1 MNHEY, CDR2 SMNVEV (reference sequence). The junction had 4 bases not matched to a gene; V was cut back by 2 bases and J by 4 bases. The CDR3 covers 14 residues.

V and J are TRBV6-5 and TRBJ1-4, with a weak D call TRBD1 (5 bases). The CDR3 covers 13 residues. Germline CDR1 and CDR2: MNHEY and SVGAGI. The V and J ends lost 7 bases and 8 bases respectively, with 14 bases between them. The CDR3 bases are TGTGCCAGCATGGGACCCACGGGAGAAAAACTGTTTTTT. Amino acid sequence: CASMGPTGEKLFF.

The rearrangement uses TRBV19 and TRBJ2-3; the D gene is possibly TRBD2 (6 bases). CDR1 LNHDA and CDR2 SQIVND come from the germline V gene (reference sequence). The CDR3 runs 12 residues. Trimming removed 8 bases at V and 5 bases at J, with 11 bases between. The CDR3, as DNA: TGTGCCAGTGGCCGGGGGAGAGATACGCAGTATTTT. Residues: CASGRGRDTQYF. The full variable domain, in which reference TRBV19 and TRBJ2-3 provide the parts outside the CDR3, is DGGITQSPKYLFRKEGQNVTLSCEQNLNHDAMYWYRQDPGQGLRLIYYSQIVNDFQKGDIAEGYSVSREKKESFPLTVTSAQKNPTAFYLCASGRGRDTQYFGPGTRLTVL.

This clone was found a few times. The chain recombines TRBV27 with TRBJ1-1; weak D call: TRBD1 (5 bases). Trimming removed 3 bases from V and 7 bases from J, with 12 bases in between. Germline CDR1 MNHEY, CDR2 SMNVEV (reference sequence). The CDR3 loop spans 13 amino acids. CDR3 DNA sequence: TGTGCCAGCAGTTTCGGGGGGGAGAATGAAGCTTTCTTT. Translated: CASSFGGENEAFF.

The chain couples TRBV3-1 (or the pseudogene TRBV3-2) to TRBJ2-7; perhaps TRBD1 as D (6 bases). This CDR3 contains 14 residues. The V gene lost 1 base and the J gene lost 1 base, with 8 bases spanning the gap. Germline CDR1 LGHDT, CDR2 YNNKEL (reference sequence). CDR3 sequence (DNA): TGTGCCAGCAGCCAAGGGCAGGGGTCCTACGAGCAGTACTTC. Protein sequence: CASSQGQGSYEQYF.

J is TRBJ2-2 and V is TRBV5-1; D call uncertain. Germline values: CDR1 SGHRS, CDR2 YFSETQ. The CDR3 covers 15 residues. Trimming cost V 0 bases and J 3 bases, with 9 bases left between them. CDR3 coding DNA: TGCGCCAGCAGCTTGGCAAGTGGAGACACCGGGGAGCTGTTTTTT. It codes for CASSLASGDTGELFF. Complete variable domain (other parts from reference TRBV5-1 and TRBJ2-2): KAGVTQTPRYLIKTRGQQVTLSCSPISGHRSVSWYQQTPGQGLQFLFEYFSETQRNKGNFPGRFSGRQFSNSRSEMNVSTLELGDSALYLCASSLASGDTGELFFGEGSRLTVL.

This clone was counted a single time. The rearrangement links TRBV21-1 to TRBJ2-6; TRBD1 is the table's D call and was not checked against the DNA. TRBV21-1 is marked as a pseudogene. This CDR3 is built from 21 residues. CDR3 sequence reads: CASSKTDRGQTKSSGANVLTF. DNA for the CDR3: TGTGCCAGCAGCAAGACGGACAGGGGGCAAACCAAAAGCTCTGGGGCCAACGTCCTGACTTTC.

The chain joins TRBV7-9 to TRBJ1-3; D might be TRBD1 (5 bases). The CDR3 length is 16 residues. Trimming shortened V by 5 bases and J by 0 bases, and 14 bases separated the two germline ends. Germline V CDR1 and CDR2: SEHNR, FQNEAQ (reference sequence). CDR3 sequence reads: CASSPTGTASGNTIYF. DNA for the CDR3: TGTGCCAGCAGCCCAACTGGGACGGCCTCTGGAAACACCATATATTTT. Variable domain in full (rest from reference TRBV7-9 and TRBJ1-3): DTGVSQNPRHKITKRGQNVTFRCDPISEHNRLYWYRQTLGQGPEFLTYFQNEAQLEKSRLLSDRFSAERPKGSFSTLEIQRTEQGDSAMYLCASSPTGTASGNTIYFGEGSWLTVV.

The rearrangement links TRBV5-1 to TRBJ2-2; a weak D match, TRBD2 (5 bases). The germline V and J ends were trimmed by 4 bases and 2 bases, with 21 bases remaining between them. The V gene's germline CDR1 is SGHRS and CDR2 YFSETQ. CDR3 length equals 18 residues. CDR3 DNA sequence: TGCGCCAGCAGCCTGGAGGCTCCTCGACAAGATAACACCGGGGAGCTGTTTTTT. Translating it yields CASSLEAPRQDNTGELFF.

V gene TRBV11-2 combines with J gene TRBJ1-2; D not resolved. The CDR3 has 12 amino acids. The germline V and J ends were trimmed by 1 base and 6 bases, with 6 bases remaining between them. Germline loops: CDR1 SGHAT, CDR2 FQNNGV. In DNA, the CDR3 is TGTGCCAGCAGCTTAGGCGTGGATGGCTACACCTTC. Protein sequence: CASSLGVDGYTF.

This chain links TRBV6-2 or TRBV6-3 with TRBJ2-2, with D tentatively TRBD1 (5 bases). The CDR3 is 13 amino acids. Trimming took 5 bases from V and 3 from J, leaving 7 bases between them. In germline, CDR1 is MNHEY, CDR2 SVGEGT. CDR3 amino acids: CASSTRDTGELFF. CDR3 nucleotide sequence: TGTGCCAGCAGTACCAGGGACACCGGGGAGCTGTTTTTT.

This chain connects TRBV14 to TRBJ1-2; 8 positions agree with TRBD1. The CDR3 is 14 amino acids. V was clipped by 4 bases and J by 6 bases; unmatched bases: 7. Germline V gene data show CDR1 as SGHDN and CDR2 as FVKESK. The CDR3 DNA sequence: TGTGCCAGCAGCCTTGCTGGGACAGGTCATGGCTACACCTTC. Protein: CASSLAGTGHGYTF.

The chain recombines TRBV4-2 with TRBJ2-5; D possibly uses TRBD1 or TRBD2 (5 bases each). The CDR3 sequence is 17 residues long. CDR1 is LGHNA and CDR2 is YNFKEQ in the germline V gene. V was trimmed by 1 base and J by 4 bases, leaving 19 bases between them. The CDR3 coding sequence is TGTGCCAGCAGCCAAGTGTCGGGGACCGGGTTATCAGAGACCCAGTACTTC. Its protein product is CASSQVSGTGLSETQYF.

This chain joins TRBV15 and TRBJ2-3; possibly TRBD2 for D (5 bases). CDR3 length equals 14 residues. The ends were cut back, 8 bases at V and 2 bases at J, with 14 bases in the middle. CDR1 and CDR2 (germline): LNHNV, YYDKDF (reference sequence). The DNA for the CDR3 is TGTGCCACCGGGCGGGCCAAAGCCACAGATACGCAGTATTTT. Translating gives CATGRAKATDTQYF.

The gene calls are TRBV27 and TRBJ2-4, with TRBD2 matching 8 bases. The V gene's germline CDR1 is MNHEY and CDR2 SMNVEV (reference sequence). The CDR3 runs 15 residues. V gave up 6 bases and J gave up 0 bases; unmatched junction bases: 4. This chain's CDR3 is CASRTSALAKNIQYF. The CDR3 DNA is TGTGCCAGCAGGACTAGCGCGCTAGCCAAAAACATTCAGTACTTC.

This chain joins TRBV5-1 and TRBJ2-4; possibly TRBD1 or TRBD2 for D (5 bases each). Trimming cost V 0 bases and J 1 base, with 14 bases left between them. CDR3 length: 17 residues. Per germline, CDR1 SGHRS and CDR2 YFSETQ. The CDR3 here is CASSLGWGSLAKNIQYF. Written as DNA, the CDR3 is TGCGCCAGCAGCTTGGGTTGGGGGTCTCTGGCCAAAAACATTCAGTACTTC.